The 21 T cell receptor beta chains in this list originate from one sample, sequenced in a study of cytomegalovirus exposure and HLA in healthy donors. In the PCR, 60 Vbeta and 13 Jbeta primers were used. Here immunoSEQ multiplex PCR was the method, and the copy in TCRdb shows in-frame clones only, minus some. The sample has about 100,000 clones; 75% to 85% are singletons. The sample consisted of PBMCs. The source is a woman in her late teens or twenties in good health and CMV-seronegative.

This rearrangement joins TRBV5-8 to TRBJ1-5; 7 nucleotides match TRBD1. CDR1 is SGHTS, CDR2 YDEGEE, per germline. CDR3 length: 16 residues. The ends lost 4 bases at V and 0 bases at J; junction bases unmatched: 7. CDR3 amino acids: CASSRGQRNSNQPQHF. The CDR3 bases are TGTGCCAGCAGCCGGGGACAGCGGAATAGCAATCAGCCCCAGCATTTT.

The chain joins TRBV5-1 to TRBJ1-1, with 11 bases that match TRBD1. This CDR3 spans 16 amino acids. In germline, CDR1 is SGHRS, CDR2 YFSETQ. Trimming took 4 bases from V and 1 from J; bases not matched to a gene: 6. DNA of the CDR3: TGCGCCAGCAGCCCGGGGACAGGGGGGGGGAACACTGAAGCTTTCTTT. This codes for CASSPGTGGGNTEAFF.

V is TRBV5-4 and J is TRBJ1-2, with D uncertain. CDR1 is SGHNT, CDR2 YYREEE, per germline (reference sequence). Trimming pared 3 bases from V and 4 bases from J, leaving 4 bases between. The CDR3 is made up of 11 amino acids. In DNA, the CDR3 is TGTGCCAGCAGCTCCTCCTATGGCTACACCTTC. This gives the protein CASSSSYGYTF. The variable domain in full, completed from reference TRBV5-4 and TRBJ1-2, reads ETGVTQSPTHLIKTRGQQVTLRCSSQSGHNTVSWYQQALGQGPQFIFQYYREEENGRGNFPPRFSGLQFPNYSSELNVNALELDDSALYLCASSSSYGYTFGSGTRLTVV.

The genes are TRBV30 and TRBJ1-1; D is ambiguous. Trimming shortened V by 4 bases and J by 4 bases, and 19 bases separated the two germline ends. The CDR3 is 15 amino acids. Germline-derived CDR1 and CDR2 are GTSNPN and SVGIG (reference sequence). The CDR3 sequence is CAWKSWGGVGTEAFF. DNA for the CDR3: TGTGCCTGGAAGAGTTGGGGAGGTGTCGGCACTGAAGCTTTCTTT. The full variable domain, its missing parts supplied by reference TRBV30 and TRBJ1-1, is SQTIHQWPATLVQPVGSPLSLECTVEGTSNPNLYWYRQAAGRGLQLLFYSVGIGQISSEVPQNLSASRPQDRQFILSSKKLLLSDSGFYLCAWKSWGGVGTEAFFGQGTRLTVV.

This clone was detected only once. The rearrangement joins TRBV7-3 to TRBJ2-3; D not certain. Germline V gene data show CDR1 as SGHTA and CDR2 as FQGTGA. The V end lost 10 bases, the J end lost 0 bases, and 17 bases lay between the germline ends. The CDR3 consists of 15 residues. This CDR3 reads CANDGGGSSTDTQYF. In DNA, the CDR3 is TGTGCCAACGACGGTGGCGGTTCTAGCACAGATACGCAGTATTTT.

The chain recombines TRBV11-2 with TRBJ2-7; TRBD2 agrees at 9 bases. The CDR3 runs 14 residues. J lost 6 bases, V lost 8 bases, and 11 bases had no gene match. Germline CDR1 is SGHAT and CDR2 is FQNNGV. The CDR3 coding sequence is TGTGCCAGCGATTTAGGTAGCGGGAGTTTCGAGCAGTACTTC. Translated: CASDLGSGSFEQYF.

The rearrangement uses TRBV6-4 and TRBJ1-6, with D unclear. The CDR3 is made up of 14 amino acids. Trimming shortened V by 2 bases and J by 6 bases, and 8 bases separated the two germline ends. Germline V CDR1 and CDR2: MRHNA, SNTAGT. CDR3 amino acids: CASSDGLPNSPLHF. The CDR3 DNA sequence: TGTGCCAGCAGTGACGGACTGCCTAATTCACCCCTCCACTTT.

The genes are TRBV11-2 and TRBJ1-2; 9 nucleotides line up with TRBD1. Germline loops: CDR1 SGHAT, CDR2 FQNNGV. V lost 3 bases, J lost 4 bases, and 9 bases stayed unmatched. The CDR3 is 16 amino acids. CDR3 DNA: TGTGCCAGCAGCTTGTCCGGGACAGGGCGAATCTATGGCTACACCTTC. It yields the protein CASSLSGTGRIYGYTF. Drawing the rest from reference TRBV11-2 and TRBJ1-2, the complete variable domain is EAGVAQSPRYKIIEKRQSVAFWCNPISGHATLYWYQQILGQGPKLLIQFQNNGVVDDSQLPKDRFSAERLKGVDSTLKIQPAKLEDSAVYLCASSLSGTGRIYGYTFGSGTRLTVV.

V usage is TRBV28 and J usage is TRBJ2-2; TRBD1 matches at 7 bases. The CDR3 is made up of 15 amino acids. The germline CDR1 and CDR2 sequences are MDHEN and SYDVKM. V was pared by 7 bases and J by 4 bases, with 9 bases of the junction left unmatched. The CDR3 nucleotides read TGTGCCAGCATCCCAGGGGGACGCCTCACCGGGGAGCTGTTTTTT. Translated: CASIPGGRLTGELFF.

J is TRBJ1-1 and V is TRBV7-9; D is undetermined. Germline V gives CDR1 SEHNR, CDR2 FQNEAQ (reference sequence). The germline V and J ends were trimmed by 1 base and 1 base, with 13 bases remaining between them. This CDR3 comprises 16 residues. CDR3 residues: CASSLDEETGNTEAFF. The DNA of the CDR3 is TGTGCCAGCAGCTTAGATGAGGAGACGGGGAACACTGAAGCTTTCTTT. The whole variable domain, filled in from reference TRBV7-9 and TRBJ1-1, reads DTGVSQNPRHKITKRGQNVTFRCDPISEHNRLYWYRQTLGQGPEFLTYFQNEAQLEKSRLLSDRFSAERPKGSFSTLEIQRTEQGDSAMYLCASSLDEETGNTEAFFGQGTRLTVV.

The chain uses TRBV27 and TRBJ2-3, with 10 bases lining up with TRBD2. Trimming at V came to 6 bases and at J to 0 bases, leaving 12 bases not matched to a gene. This CDR3 has 18 amino acids. Germline V gene data show CDR1 as MNHEY and CDR2 as SMNVEV (reference sequence). The DNA for the CDR3 is TGTGCCAGCAGCTCTATACAGCGGGGGGGCGGAAGCACAGATACGCAGTATTTT. This codes for CASSSIQRGGGSTDTQYF.

This clone has a count of ten or more. The genes are TRBV5-8 and TRBJ2-7; 8 bases match TRBD2. The CDR3 loop spans 14 amino acids. Losses at the gene ends were 2 bases for V and 4 bases for J; bases not matched to a gene: 5. The germline gives CDR1 SGHTS, CDR2 YDEGEE. CDR3 nucleotide sequence: TGTGCCAGCAGCTTCACTAGCGGAACTTACGAGCAGTACTTC. Translating gives CASSFTSGTYEQYF.

The chain uses TRBV7-3 and TRBJ2-1, with D perhaps matching TRBD2 (6 bases). The CDR3 spans 15 residues. Germline CDR1 SGHTA, CDR2 FQGTGA. Deletions cut 5 bases from V and 5 bases from J, with 16 bases between. The CDR3 here is CASSPDDGGDNEQFF. CDR3 sequence (DNA): TGTGCCAGCAGCCCCGATGACGGCGGGGACAATGAGCAGTTCTTC.

The chain joins TRBV6-1 to TRBJ2-1, with D possibly matching TRBD1 (6 bases). The CDR3 consists of 18 residues. Germline CDR1 is MNHNS and CDR2 is SASEGT. Trimming took 3 bases from V and 1 from J, leaving 19 bases between them. The CDR3 nucleotides read TGTGCCAGCAGTGAGGCCGCGTGGGAGAGGGGGTCCTACAATGAGCAGTTCTTC. This gives the protein CASSEAAWERGSYNEQFF.

The chain has TRBV29-1 and TRBJ2-3; D is unresolved. The CDR3 sequence is 13 residues long. Germline V gives CDR1 SQVTM, CDR2 ANQGSEA. Trimming shortened V by 6 bases and J by 0 bases, and 10 bases separated the two germline ends. CDR3 sequence reads: CSVLRPSTDTQYF. The CDR3 coding sequence is TGCAGCGTCCTCAGGCCGAGCACAGATACGCAGTATTTT.

The chain carries TRBV5-1 and TRBJ2-3; 8 positions agree with TRBD2. The CDR3 has 15 residues. V lost 4 bases to trimming and J lost 0 bases; unmatched junction nucleotides: 4. Germline V gene data show CDR1 as SGHRS and CDR2 as YFSETQ. CDR3 region: CASSPRTSSTDTQYF. Here the CDR3 DNA reads TGCGCCAGCAGCCCCCGGACTAGCAGCACAGATACGCAGTATTTT.

This chain uses TRBV5-1 with TRBJ1-1; 7 nucleotides line up with TRBD1. This CDR3 is built from 15 residues. With V trimmed by 2 bases and J by 5 bases, 9 bases remained unmatched. Germline-derived CDR1 and CDR2 are SGHRS and YFSETQ. The CDR3 loop is CASSFSTGSVTEAFF. CDR3 nucleotides: TGCGCCAGCAGCTTCTCGACAGGGTCTGTTACTGAAGCTTTCTTT.

The J gene is TRBJ1-5, the V gene TRBV27; D gene ambiguous. The CDR3 is 15 amino acids. The V end was cut by 3 bases, the J end by 0 bases, with 9 bases between. CDR1 is MNHEY, CDR2 SMNVEV, per germline (reference sequence). The CDR3 here is CASSFGAYSNQPQHF. The DNA for the CDR3 is TGTGCCAGCAGTTTTGGAGCCTATAGCAATCAGCCCCAGCATTTT.

The chain joins TRBV4-2 to TRBJ2-4; 8 bases are a match to TRBD2. The V segment lost 6 bases and the J segment 0 bases; nucleotides outside the gene matches: 1. This CDR3 is built from 14 residues. Germline-derived CDR1 and CDR2 are LGHNA and YNFKEQ. Here the CDR3 reads CASRLAEAKNIQYF. The CDR3 DNA reads as TGTGCCAGCAGACTAGCGGAAGCCAAAAACATTCAGTACTTC.

Here the CDR3 DNA reads TGTGCCAGCAGTGAAGCATCGGGGACTAATGAAAAACTGTTTTTT. This sequence encodes CASSEASGTNEKLFF. The chain recombines TRBV6-1 with TRBJ1-4; D call uncertain. Trimming took 0 bases from V and 2 from J, leaving 7 bases between them. Per the germline V gene, CDR1 is MNHNS and CDR2 is SASEGT. This CDR3 spans 15 amino acids.

The chain couples TRBV7-8 to TRBJ2-4; D possibly corresponds to TRBD2 (5 bases). From germline, CDR1 is SGHVS and CDR2 FQNEAQ. V was pared by 1 base and J by 6 bases, with 7 bases between. The CDR3 covers 13 residues. CDR3 region: CASSLERRNIQYF. DNA of the CDR3: TGTGCCAGCAGCTTAGAGCGGCGAAACATTCAGTACTTC.